Each of the 3 T cell receptor beta chains below was sequenced from the same sample in a study of metastatic and nonmetastatic thyroid tumors. Patients underwent thyroid surgery, and none had received any treatment before it. TCRdb reanalyzed the PCR reads with MiXCR. The sample carries 91,000 or so clones, 12% recorded once. Sequencing input: blood. The source is a female donor with papillary thyroid cancer or a benign thyroid nodule (not recorded which). Some clones in this sample may be carry-over from other donors' samples.

V gene TRBV11-2 combines with J gene TRBJ2-3, with 9 bases identical to TRBD2. The CDR3 has 15 residues. Germline CDR1 is SGHAT and CDR2 is FQNNGV. V trimming: 4 bases; J trimming: 3 bases; junction bases outside the gene matches: 5. In DNA form, the CDR3 reads TGTGCCAGCAGCTCACCGGGACTAGCAACAGATACGCAGTATTTT. It translates to CASSSPGLATDTQYF.

Ten or more counts support this clone. The J gene is TRBJ1-5, the V gene TRBV20-1; no definite D call. Germline V lookup: CDR1 DFQATT, CDR2 SNEGSKA (reference sequence). Trimming took off 5 bases at V and 1 base at J, with 9 bases between the two ends. The CDR3 covers 13 residues. Here the CDR3 reads CSAWGGSNQPQHF. The CDR3 DNA reads as TGCAGTGCTTGGGGAGGGAGCAATCAGCCCCAGCATTTT.

As regards this clone: Since a much larger clone is just one base distant, this may be a read error. The genes are TRBV19 and TRBJ1-4, with TRBD1 identical over 7 bases. This CDR3 contains 16 residues. V gave up 5 bases and J gave up 7 bases; unmatched junction bases: 13. Per germline, CDR1 LNHDA and CDR2 SQIVND (reference sequence). The CDR3 DNA reads TGTGCCAGTAGTCTAACCCTCGGGACAGCGGGTGAAAAACTGTTTTTT. The encoded protein is CASSLTLGTAGEKLFF. Full variable domain (outside the CDR3, taken from reference TRBV19 and TRBJ1-4): DGGITQSPKYLFRKEGQNVTLSCEQNLNHDAMYWYRQDPGQGLRLIYYSQIVNDFQKGDIAEGYSVSREKKESFPLTVTSAQKNPTAFYLCASSLTLGTAGEKLFFGSGTQLSVL.